Here is one TCR beta chain with its context. Its antigen is undetermined. The entry originates in a study of T cell responses to AZD1222 COVID-19 vaccine. The study, taken as a whole, reports: Repertoires were collected only later (after the peak T cell response had occurred). The CD4 TCRs associated with vaccination extended across spike and predominated at 160-218 and 743-854. At baseline, just 6 or 7 AZD1222 recipients tested seropositive.

Germline V gene data show CDR1 as GTSNPN and CDR2 as SVGIG (reference sequence). CDR3 size: 13 residues. The V and J ends lost 0 bases and 2 bases respectively, with 5 bases between them. Libraries were prepared by immunoSEQ multiplex PCR; TCRdb keeps only in-frame clonotypes and omits some of them. Of about 150,000 clones in the sample, approximately 85% are singletons; the top ten hold 7.9%. The V call is TRBV30, the J call TRBJ1-5; D remains unclear. Sequencing used peripheral blood, obtained 28 days after the second dose of the MenACWY control vaccine. This TCR was sampled from an adult who received the MenACWY meningococcal vaccine as a control. Here the CDR3 DNA reads TGTGCCTGGAGTGTAGAGGGCAATCAGCCCCAGCATTTT. As protein: CAWSVEGNQPQHF.